These T cell receptor beta chains were read from a single sample in a study of shared clonotypes between healthy human individuals. Assay used: immunoSEQ multiplex PCR; TCRdb lists only in-frame clones, some missing. Of about 2.4 million clones listed, approximately 93% were seen once; the top ten hold approximately 0.36%. Sequenced: naive CD4+ T cells from PBMCs. These receptors all come from a man between 18 and 35 years old in good health. Some clones in this sample may be carry-over from other donors' samples. Both conserved end residues are trimmed from each CDR3. The order of the fields is J gene, D gene, CDR3 length, V gene, clone size, CDR3 protein. A D gene is named only where the DNA matches it firmly. Where a row states a size, it is once, few, many or the class of an expanded clone; other rows omit it.

j_gene: TRBJ2-2
d_gene: -
len: 14
v_gene: TRBV7-9
abundance: -
CDR3aa: ASSPGTSRGAGELF

j_gene: TRBJ2-7
d_gene: TRBD1
len: 11
v_gene: TRBV7-2
abundance: -
CDR3aa: ASSSDRAHEQY

j_gene: TRBJ1-1
d_gene: -
len: 11
v_gene: TRBV5-5
abundance: -
CDR3aa: ASSYTGYAEAF

j_gene: TRBJ1-2
d_gene: -
len: 11
v_gene: TRBV6-6
abundance: -
CDR3aa: ASSRDSNYGYT

j_gene: TRBJ1-1
d_gene: -
len: 13
v_gene: TRBV19
abundance: -
CDR3aa: ASSIGMQGNTEAF

j_gene: TRBJ2-7
d_gene: TRBD1
len: 13
v_gene: TRBV11-2
abundance: once
CDR3aa: ASSLVGTGPYEQY

j_gene: TRBJ2-1
d_gene: -
len: 10
v_gene: TRBV6-6
abundance: -
CDR3aa: ASSYWGPEQF

j_gene: TRBJ1-1
d_gene: -
len: 14
v_gene: TRBV28
abundance: once
CDR3aa: ASSPWRTGGETEAF

j_gene: TRBJ1-5
d_gene: TRBD1
len: 12
v_gene: TRBV7-9
abundance: -
CDR3aa: ASEGQGEGQPQH

j_gene: TRBJ2-1
d_gene: TRBD2
len: 14
v_gene: TRBV6-1
abundance: -
CDR3aa: ASSERLAGLGDEQF

j_gene: TRBJ1-2
d_gene: -
len: 10
v_gene: TRBV5-1
abundance: -
CDR3aa: ASRGTTDGYT

j_gene: TRBJ2-2
d_gene: -
len: 15
v_gene: TRBV27
abundance: -
CDR3aa: ASSFSGVGASTGELF

j_gene: TRBJ1-2
d_gene: -
len: 12
v_gene: TRBV28
abundance: -
CDR3aa: ASGGGAHWYGYT

j_gene: TRBJ2-7
d_gene: -
len: 12
v_gene: TRBV5-1
abundance: -
CDR3aa: ASSLDGSEYEQY

j_gene: TRBJ1-4
d_gene: -
len: 13
v_gene: TRBV28
abundance: -
CDR3aa: ASSAPATFGEKLF

j_gene: TRBJ2-3
d_gene: -
len: 12
v_gene: TRBV27
abundance: -
CDR3aa: ASWGLASTDTQY

j_gene: TRBJ2-5
d_gene: -
len: 15
v_gene: TRBV5-8
abundance: once
CDR3aa: ASSRILALNRGETQY

j_gene: TRBJ2-2
d_gene: -
len: 13
v_gene: TRBV5-4
abundance: -
CDR3aa: ASSFWRENTGELF

j_gene: TRBJ2-5
d_gene: TRBD2
len: 13
v_gene: TRBV15
abundance: -
CDR3aa: ATSGTSGRRETQY

j_gene: TRBJ1-2
d_gene: -
len: 10
v_gene: TRBV2
abundance: -
CDR3aa: ASRITNYGYT

j_gene: TRBJ1-1
d_gene: -
len: 12
v_gene: TRBV2
abundance: -
CDR3aa: ASNLIQGNTEAF

j_gene: TRBJ2-2
d_gene: TRBD1
len: 15
v_gene: TRBV7-9
abundance: -
CDR3aa: ASSSGTGRTNTGELF

j_gene: TRBJ1-4
d_gene: -
len: 13
v_gene: TRBV5-6
abundance: -
CDR3aa: ASSDQGGANEKLF

j_gene: TRBJ2-5
d_gene: -
len: 13
v_gene: TRBV11-2
abundance: once
CDR3aa: ASSLGGVITETQY

j_gene: TRBJ2-1
d_gene: TRBD2
len: 13
v_gene: TRBV19
abundance: -
CDR3aa: ASSPKLAGINEQF

j_gene: TRBJ1-1
d_gene: -
len: 11
v_gene: TRBV29-1
abundance: -
CDR3aa: SVKGIFVTEAF

j_gene: TRBJ1-1
d_gene: -
len: 11
v_gene: TRBV2
abundance: -
CDR3aa: ATSRGLNTEAF

j_gene: TRBJ1-1
d_gene: TRBD1
len: 12
v_gene: TRBV5-1
abundance: -
CDR3aa: ASSSDRGVTEAF

j_gene: TRBJ2-3
d_gene: -
len: 10
v_gene: TRBV6-1
abundance: -
CDR3aa: ASTPGIDTQY

j_gene: TRBJ2-7
d_gene: -
len: 14
v_gene: TRBV21-1
abundance: -
CDR3aa: ASSKPHRDTDYEQY

j_gene: TRBJ2-7
d_gene: -
len: 15
v_gene: TRBV21-1
abundance: -
CDR3aa: ASSPNPAGLSTYEQY

j_gene: TRBJ1-1
d_gene: -
len: 11
v_gene: TRBV10-1
abundance: -
CDR3aa: ASRRNFDTEAF

j_gene: TRBJ2-5
d_gene: -
len: 13
v_gene: TRBV28
abundance: -
CDR3aa: ASSLAGQPQETQY

j_gene: TRBJ1-3
d_gene: -
len: 14
v_gene: TRBV5-6
abundance: -
CDR3aa: ASSLTGTSLRNTIY

j_gene: TRBJ1-2
d_gene: -
len: 12
v_gene: TRBV4-3
abundance: -
CDR3aa: ASSQEQGRYGYT

j_gene: TRBJ1-2
d_gene: -
len: 13
v_gene: TRBV7-8
abundance: -
CDR3aa: ASSSRDNRNYGYT

j_gene: TRBJ2-1
d_gene: TRBD2
len: 12
v_gene: TRBV7-9
abundance: -
CDR3aa: ASSPAGGYNEQF

j_gene: TRBJ1-5
d_gene: -
len: 11
v_gene: TRBV2
abundance: few
CDR3aa: ASRGDFNQPQH

j_gene: TRBJ1-4
d_gene: -
len: 16
v_gene: TRBV7-3
abundance: -
CDR3aa: ASSFLSRPAGDNEKLF

j_gene: TRBJ2-5
d_gene: -
len: 12
v_gene: TRBV29-1
abundance: few
CDR3aa: SAALTARQETQY

j_gene: TRBJ2-7
d_gene: TRBD2
len: 13
v_gene: TRBV4-2
abundance: once
CDR3aa: ASSQALSGTYEQY

j_gene: TRBJ2-1
d_gene: TRBD1
len: 13
v_gene: TRBV18
abundance: -
CDR3aa: ASSPTTGLYNEQF

j_gene: TRBJ2-7
d_gene: TRBD1
len: 13
v_gene: TRBV11-3
abundance: few
CDR3aa: ASSLADRDSYEQY

j_gene: TRBJ1-2
d_gene: -
len: 14
v_gene: TRBV6-5
abundance: -
CDR3aa: ASSYSTYTLAGGYT

j_gene: TRBJ2-4
d_gene: -
len: 11
v_gene: TRBV7-9
abundance: -
CDR3aa: ASSFPAGNIQY

j_gene: TRBJ1-4
d_gene: TRBD1
len: 14
v_gene: TRBV7-3
abundance: -
CDR3aa: ASSLEGARVNEKLF

j_gene: TRBJ1-5
d_gene: -
len: 15
v_gene: TRBV2
abundance: -
CDR3aa: ASSEDQGAGSNQPQH

j_gene: TRBJ2-3
d_gene: -
len: 13
v_gene: TRBV13
abundance: -
CDR3aa: ASSLYAGPLDTQY

j_gene: TRBJ2-2
d_gene: TRBD2
len: 13
v_gene: TRBV27
abundance: -
CDR3aa: ASSFGVAGPGELF

j_gene: TRBJ2-7
d_gene: -
len: 13
v_gene: TRBV19
abundance: -
CDR3aa: ASSTGHTISYEQY

j_gene: TRBJ1-5
d_gene: -
len: 12
v_gene: TRBV19
abundance: once
CDR3aa: ASSIEGRAAPQH

j_gene: TRBJ1-1
d_gene: -
len: 10
v_gene: TRBV28
abundance: -
CDR3aa: ASSLEGTEAF

j_gene: TRBJ2-7
d_gene: -
len: 13
v_gene: TRBV28
abundance: -
CDR3aa: ASTTIPMGAHEQY

j_gene: TRBJ2-7
d_gene: -
len: 13
v_gene: TRBV7-2
abundance: -
CDR3aa: ASSLVGSGALEQY

j_gene: TRBJ2-1
d_gene: -
len: 13
v_gene: TRBV6-4
abundance: -
CDR3aa: ASSDRASSYNEQF

j_gene: TRBJ2-5
d_gene: TRBD1
len: 12
v_gene: TRBV2
abundance: -
CDR3aa: ASSEYAGGETQY

j_gene: TRBJ2-5
d_gene: -
len: 12
v_gene: TRBV30
abundance: few
CDR3aa: AWSIGGIVETQY